This entry lists 18 T cell receptor beta chains sequenced from one sample in a study of blood T cell repertoires in COVID-19. Libraries were prepared by immunoSEQ multiplex PCR; TCRdb keeps only in-frame clonotypes and omits some of them. The sample records about 230,000 clones, 81% being singletons. The sample taken for sequencing was peripheral blood. Receptor source: a woman at least 80 years old with acute or convalescent COVID-19.

The chain is built from TRBV7-2 and TRBJ2-5, with D possibly TRBD2 on 6 matching bases. The CDR3 length is 17 residues. Germline V lookup: CDR1 SGHTA, CDR2 FQGNSA. V was cut by 5 bases and J by 5 bases, with 24 bases left in between. CDR3 amino acids: CASSPPVLPTGSETQYF. CDR3 bases: TGTGCCAGCAGCCCGCCCGTCCTCCCTACCGGGAGCGAGACCCAGTACTTC.

The chain employs TRBV10-3 and TRBJ2-3, with D possibly TRBD1 on 6 matching bases. CDR3 length: 15 amino acids. Looked up from germline, CDR1 is ENHRY and CDR2 is SYGVKD. Trimming cost V 0 bases and J 4 bases, with 11 bases left between them. This chain's CDR3 is CAISESPGEADTQYF. CDR3 in DNA: TGTGCCATCAGTGAGTCCCCAGGGGAAGCAGATACGCAGTATTTT.

The chain is built from TRBV19 and TRBJ2-2, with 8 bases fitting TRBD1. V trimming: 9 bases; J trimming: 4 bases; junction bases outside the gene matches: 10. The CDR3 sequence is 15 residues long. Germline V gives CDR1 LNHDA, CDR2 SQIVND (reference sequence). CDR3 sequence reads: CASNTGGLGTGELFF. DNA of the CDR3: TGTGCCAGCAATACAGGGGGATTAGGCACCGGGGAGCTGTTTTTT.

The chain recombines TRBV5-5 with TRBJ1-5; D is ambiguous. There are 14 residues in the CDR3. Germline V lookup: CDR1 SGHKS, CDR2 YYEKEE (reference sequence). V gave up 4 bases and J gave up 2 bases, with 10 bases separating them. The CDR3 spells CASSPSRGNQPQHF. CDR3 sequence (DNA): TGTGCCAGCAGCCCGTCCCGAGGCAATCAGCCCCAGCATTTT.

The J gene is TRBJ2-3, the V gene TRBV25-1; 9 bases are shared with TRBD1. CDR1 is MGHDK, CDR2 SYGVNS, per germline. V lost 6 bases to trimming and J lost 3 bases; unmatched junction nucleotides: 7. The CDR3 has 15 amino acids. The DNA for the CDR3 is TGTGCCAGCAGAGGGTCGACAGGGGGGACAGATACGCAGTATTTT. Its translation: CASRGSTGGTDTQYF.

The V and J genes are TRBV5-5 and TRBJ2-2; possibly TRBD2 for D (6 bases). Germline V gene sequence: CDR1 SGHKS, CDR2 YYEKEE (reference sequence). This CDR3 spans 18 amino acids. V dropped 4 bases and J dropped 1 base, with 20 bases sitting between them. The CDR3 DNA reads as TGTGCCAGCAGCCCCGAGGTAGGAGGGAGGCTGAACACCGGGGAGCTGTTTTTT. This codes for CASSPEVGGRLNTGELFF. The full variable domain, rest sourced from reference TRBV5-5 and TRBJ2-2, is DAGVTQSPTHLIKTRGQQVTLRCSPISGHKSVSWYQQVLGQGPQFIFQYYEKEERGRGNFPDRFSARQFPNYSSELNVNALLLGDSALYLCASSPEVGGRLNTGELFFGEGSRLTVL.

This chain joins TRBV29-1 and TRBJ1-4; 7 bases are shared with TRBD1. There are 15 residues in the CDR3. Unmatched junction bases numbered 9, after V lost 0 bases and J lost 8 bases. CDR1 is SQVTM and CDR2 is ANQGSEA in the germline V gene. CDR3: CSVEDTPGGNEKLFF. The CDR3, as DNA: TGCAGCGTTGAAGATACCCCAGGGGGAAACGAAAAACTGTTTTTT. The full variable domain, completed using reference TRBV29-1 and TRBJ1-4, is SAVISQKPSRDICQRGTSLTIQCQVDSQVTMMFWYRQQPGQSLTLIATANQGSEATYESGFVIDKFPISRPNLTFSTLTVSNMSPEDSSIYLCSVEDTPGGNEKLFFGSGTQLSVL.

J is TRBJ2-5 and V is TRBV6-5; possibly TRBD1 for D (5 bases). CDR1 MNHEY and CDR2 SVGAGI come from the germline V gene. Trimming pared 11 bases from V and 8 bases from J, leaving 21 bases between. CDR3 size: 13 residues. The CDR3 sequence: CACRQGVIGTQYF. The CDR3 region has the DNA TGTGCCTGCCGGCAAGGGGTAATCGGCACCCAGTACTTC.

This clone was seen repeatedly, ten times or more. The rearrangement uses TRBV5-1 and TRBJ2-1; TRBD2 matches at 14 bases. The germline CDR1 and CDR2 sequences are SGHRS and YFSETQ. The CDR3 covers 16 residues. V gave up 4 bases and J gave up 7 bases; unmatched junction bases: 7. DNA for the CDR3: TGCGCCAGCAGCGCGGGACTAGCGGGGGTCGGGAATGAGCAGTTCTTC. It yields the protein CASSAGLAGVGNEQFF.

The chain couples TRBV5-1 to TRBJ1-2; a possible D gene is TRBD1 (6 bases). The CDR3 is made up of 12 amino acids. V lost 4 bases and J lost 4, with 8 bases in between. Germline V CDR1 and CDR2: SGHRS, YFSETQ. CDR3 coding DNA: TGCGCCAGCAGCCTGGACAGCTATGGCTACACCTTC. Translated: CASSLDSYGYTF. The full variable domain, its missing parts supplied by reference TRBV5-1 and TRBJ1-2, is KAGVTQTPRYLIKTRGQQVTLSCSPISGHRSVSWYQQTPGQGLQFLFEYFSETQRNKGNFPGRFSGRQFSNSRSEMNVSTLELGDSALYLCASSLDSYGYTFGSGTRLTVV.

The chain uses TRBV10-3 and TRBJ1-5; D uncertain. The CDR3 is made up of 15 amino acids. Germline assignment: CDR1 ENHRY and CDR2 SYGVKD. Trimming removed 2 bases from V and 1 base from J, with 9 bases in between. Here the CDR3 DNA reads TGTGCCATCAGTGAGGGACGGGAGAGCAATCAGCCCCAGCATTTT. Its protein is CAISEGRESNQPQHF.

The rearrangement joins TRBV6-2 or TRBV6-3 to TRBJ2-3; D gene unclear. The germline gives CDR1 MNHEY, CDR2 SVGEGT. Between the trimmed V and J ends, which lost 3 bases and 1 base, there was a span of 11 bases. The CDR3 length is 15 residues. The CDR3: CASSYNGGGTDTQYF. CDR3 nucleotide sequence: TGTGCCAGCAGTTATAATGGCGGTGGCACAGATACGCAGTATTTT.

Points on this clone: One junction end disagrees with the germline gene, perhaps due to a read error. The chain couples TRBV30 to TRBJ2-7, with D tentatively TRBD1 (6 bases). CDR3 length: 12 amino acids. Germline loops: CDR1 GTSNPN, CDR2 SVGIG (reference sequence). The CDR3: CAWSAGGQRVHF. The CDR3 DNA sequence: TGTGCCTGGAGTGCTGGAGGACAGCGCGTGCACTTC.

The rearrangement links TRBV15 to TRBJ1-3; D unclear. This CDR3 is 16 amino acids long. V shed 1 base and J shed 4 bases, with 14 bases lying between them. CDR1 and CDR2 (germline): LNHNV, YYDKDF (reference sequence). DNA for the CDR3: TGTGCCACCAGCAGAGCCGGAGTTCTCCGAGGAAACACCATATATTTT. As protein: CATSRAGVLRGNTIYF.

The V gene is TRBV3-1 (or the pseudogene TRBV3-2), the J gene TRBJ2-3, with 11 bases identical to TRBD2. Germline values: CDR1 LGHDT, CDR2 YNNKEL (reference sequence). V lost 2 bases and J lost 5; bases outside the gene matches: 18. This CDR3 contains 20 residues. Here the CDR3 DNA reads TGTGCCAGCAGCCAATTCTACGGGACGCCAACCGGGACTAGCGGAGATACGCAGTATTTT. This translates into CASSQFYGTPTGTSGDTQYF.

The rearrangement uses TRBV27 and TRBJ1-2; 10 positions match TRBD1. CDR3 size: 15 residues. Germline-derived CDR1 and CDR2 are MNHEY and SMNVEV (reference sequence). V gave up 5 bases and J gave up 8 bases; unmatched junction bases: 11. CDR3 sequence: CASSETIQDRGGYTF. The CDR3, as DNA: TGTGCCAGCAGTGAGACGATTCAGGACAGGGGGGGCTACACCTTC.

The V gene is TRBV7-3, the J gene TRBJ2-2; 8 nucleotides line up with TRBD2. V dropped 2 bases and J dropped 1; count of bases not matched to a gene: 9. This CDR3 region has 18 residues. CDR1 is SGHTA and CDR2 is FQGTGA in the germline V gene. CDR3 nucleotide sequence: TGTGCCAGCAGCTTACATTCTCGGGCGGGAGGGAACACCGGGGAGCTGTTTTTT. As protein: CASSLHSRAGGNTGELFF.

V and J are TRBV5-8 and TRBJ1-2; 9 bases match TRBD1. Losses at the gene ends were 4 bases for V and 2 bases for J; bases not matched to a gene: 6. The CDR3 loop spans 15 amino acids. Germline assignment: CDR1 SGHTS and CDR2 YDEGEE. The CDR3 here is CASSLRDRANYGYTF. The CDR3 DNA is TGTGCCAGCAGCCTCCGGGACAGGGCCAACTATGGCTACACCTTC.